This is a list of T cell receptor beta chains from one sample in a study of human thymus T cells. Measured with immunoSEQ multiplex PCR; TCRdb has only the in-frame clones, and not every one. The sample lists some 130,000 clones, about 94% occurring once. The sequenced sample was thymus tissue. Receptors were obtained from a boy younger than two with a congenital heart defect but otherwise immunologically healthy. CDR3s include the opening cysteine and the closing phenylalanine or tryptophan. A D gene is named only where the DNA matches it firmly. Size values are once, few and many counts, or a class for expanded clones, and some rows have none.

>TRBJ1-1|TRBV14|NA|few
CASSQEGSPNTEAFF
TGTGCCAGCAGCCAAGAAGGGAGTCCGAACACTGAAGCTTTCTTT
>TRBJ2-5|TRBV30|TRBD1|NA
CAWSEGRGQETQYF
TGTGCCTGGAGTGAGGGCAGGGGGCAAGAGACCCAGTACTTC
>TRBJ2-1|TRBV9|TRBD2|NA
CASSVHPGLAGEPYNEQFF
TGTGCCAGCAGCGTGCATCCGGGACTAGCGGGAGAACCCTACAATGAGCAGTTCTTC
>TRBJ2-1|TRBV5-8|TRBD2|once
CASSRTSGGGNEQFF
TGTGCCAGCAGCCGAACTAGCGGGGGGGGTAATGAGCAGTTCTTC
>TRBJ2-7|TRBV28|NA|NA
CASSSSPLQGAYEQYF
TGTGCCAGCAGTAGCTCCCCTTTACAGGGAGCCTACGAGCAGTACTTC
>TRBJ1-5|TRBV15|NA|NA
CATSREGGPSNQPQHF
TGTGCCACCAGCAGAGAAGGGGGACCGAGCAATCAGCCCCAGCATTTT
>TRBJ1-6|TRBV28|NA|NA
CASRDGRSYNSPLHF
TGTGCCAGCAGGGATGGGCGCTCCTATAATTCACCCCTCCACTTT
>TRBJ1-4|TRBV7-9|NA|NA
CASSLFEGVVEKLFF
TGTGCCAGCAGCTTATTCGAAGGGGTAGTTGAAAAACTGTTTTTT
>TRBJ2-3|TRBV5-4|NA|NA
CAANTAGTDTQYF
TGTGCCGCCAACACGGCAGGCACAGATACGCAGTATTTT
>TRBJ2-3|TRBV30|NA|NA
CAWSVPRHTTSTDTQYF
TGTGCCTGGAGTGTCCCGAGACACACTACTAGCACAGATACGCAGTATTTT
>TRBJ2-2|TRBV5-6|NA|NA
CASSTTGRGKFGELFF
TGTGCCAGCAGCACAACGGGACGCGGAAAATTCGGGGAGCTGTTTTTT
>TRBJ2-7|TRBV28|NA|NA
CASSFLASYEQYF
TGTGCCAGCAGTTTCCTAGCTTCGTACGAGCAGTACTTC
>TRBJ2-3|TRBV2|NA|NA
CASTGLKGTTDTQYF
TGTGCCAGCACTGGACTCAAGGGGACCACAGATACGCAGTATTTT
>TRBJ1-5|TRBV28|NA|NA
CASSLRPLGGQPQHF
TGTGCCAGCAGCCTACGACCGCTGGGGGGTCAGCCCCAGCATTTT
>TRBJ1-2|TRBV4-1|NA|few
CASSQGRTGYGYTF
TGCGCCAGCAGCCAAGGCCGGACGGGCTATGGCTACACCTTC
>TRBJ1-2|TRBV19|NA|NA
CASSTWGGKAYGYTF
TGTGCCAGTAGTACCTGGGGAGGAAAAGCGTATGGCTACACCTTC
>TRBJ2-1|TRBV30|NA|NA
CAWSVRYNEQFF
TGTGCCTGGAGTGTACGGTACAATGAGCAGTTCTTC